The 25 T cell receptor beta chains in this list originate from one sample, sequenced in a study of T cells of healthy individuals. Using its own MiXCR run on the 5' RACE reads, TCRdb lists one record per CDR3 protein. The repertoire includes approximately 100,000 distinct CDR3 sequences, about 16% of them detected once, and around 6.4% sits in the top ten. The receptor set was obtained from a human donor in good health.

This clonotype has a count of ten or more. The rearrangement uses TRBV18 and TRBJ2-1, with D maybe TRBD2 (6 bases). V lost 6 bases and J lost 4, with 16 bases in between. The CDR3 loop spans 15 amino acids. Germline CDR1 KGHSH, CDR2 LQKENI. As DNA, the CDR3 is TGTGCCAGCTCTCCTCGCGGGAAGGGGTACAATGAGCAGTTCTTC. This gives the protein CASSPRGKGYNEQFF.

This clonotype was counted ten times or more. The rearrangement links TRBV25-1 to TRBJ2-1; D uncertain. Trimming stripped 3 bases from V and 8 bases from J, with 17 bases between. The CDR3 sequence is 15 residues long. Germline-derived CDR1 and CDR2 are MGHDK and SYGVNS. In nucleotides, the CDR3 is TGTGCCAGCAGTGAGGCGGTTGGAAAGAGCGATGAGCAGTTCTTC. Translation: CASSEAVGKSDEQFF.

The V and J genes are TRBV7-2 and TRBJ2-3; TRBD2 aligns across 11 bases. Germline loops: CDR1 SGHTA, CDR2 FQGNSA. This CDR3 region has 18 residues. The V gene end was trimmed by 1 base and the J gene end by 4 bases; junction bases not matched to a gene: 10. This CDR3 is CASSLVGVAGGLADTQYF. In DNA form, the CDR3 reads TGTGCCAGCAGCTTAGTTGGGGTAGCGGGGGGGCTCGCAGATACGCAGTATTTT. Combining the CDR3 with reference TRBV7-2 and TRBJ2-3 gives the whole variable domain GAGVSQSPSNKVTEKGKDVELRCDPISGHTALYWYRQSLGQGLEFLIYFQGNSAPDKSGLPSDRFSAERTGGSVSTLTIQRTQQEDSAVYLCASSLVGVAGGLADTQYFGPGTRLTVL.

This clonotype was counted ten times or more. V usage is TRBV18 and J usage is TRBJ1-2; D gene uncertain. Germline values: CDR1 KGHSH, CDR2 LQKENI. This CDR3 contains 14 residues. V was trimmed by 3 bases and J by 4 bases, leaving 12 bases between them. The CDR3 region is CASSPERQLYGYTF. The CDR3 region has the DNA TGTGCCAGCTCACCGGAACGCCAGCTCTATGGCTACACCTTC.

This clonotype has only one observation. V usage is TRBV24-1 and J usage is TRBJ1-4; D is undetermined. CDR1 and CDR2 (germline): KGHDR, SFDVKD. The CDR3 length is 13 residues. V was trimmed by 3 bases and J by 12 bases, leaving 13 bases between them. The CDR3 bases are TGTGCCACCAGTGATCCCCTGGGAAGGCAACTGTTTTTT. Translated, it gives CATSDPLGRQLFF.

The chain has TRBV28 and TRBJ2-1; no firm D call. Germline lookup yields CDR1 MDHEN and CDR2 SYDVKM. The V gene lost 6 bases and the J gene lost 4 bases, with 13 bases spanning the gap. The CDR3 runs to 14 residues. The chain's CDR3 is CASSQHQVYNEQFF. As DNA, the CDR3 is TGTGCCAGCAGCCAGCACCAAGTGTACAATGAGCAGTTCTTC.

This clonotype turned up a few times. This chain connects TRBV6-2 or TRBV6-3 to TRBJ2-1; D gene uncertain. The germline gives CDR1 MNHEY, CDR2 SVGEGT. This CDR3 has 15 residues. The V gene lost 2 bases and the J gene lost 9 bases, with 17 bases spanning the gap. Written as DNA, the CDR3 is TGTGCCAGCAGTTACGGGCTAGTGAGTACAATTGAGCAGTTCTTC. Protein product: CASSYGLVSTIEQFF.

This clonotype occurred a few times. V gene TRBV5-1 combines with J gene TRBJ2-3; TRBD1 matches at 10 bases. Per the germline V gene, CDR1 is SGHRS and CDR2 is YFSETQ. V trimming: 5 bases; J trimming: 5 bases; junction bases outside the gene matches: 8. The CDR3 loop spans 15 amino acids. The CDR3 DNA is TGCGCCAGCAGGTCGGGACAGGGGTTACGAGATACGCAGTATTTT. Amino acid sequence: CASRSGQGLRDTQYF.

This clonotype turned up a few times. The chain links TRBV4-1 to TRBJ1-2; D ambiguous. Trimming cost V 0 bases and J 1 base, with 9 bases left between them. The CDR3 contains 15 residues. The V gene's germline CDR1 is MGHRA and CDR2 YSYEKL. In nucleotides, the CDR3 is TGCGCCAGCAGCCAAGACTTTTCGAATAACTATGGCTACACCTTC. Its protein is CASSQDFSNNYGYTF.

This clonotype was seen only a few times. The gene calls are TRBV4-1 and TRBJ2-3; 9 nucleotides align to TRBD1. Per the germline V gene, CDR1 is MGHRA and CDR2 is YSYEKL. The CDR3 consists of 16 residues. V shed 0 bases and J 2 bases; nucleotides not matched to a gene: 3. The CDR3: CASSQDGTGYTDTQYF. CDR3 in DNA: TGCGCCAGCAGCCAAGACGGGACAGGGTACACAGATACGCAGTATTTT.

Turning to this clonotype: Mismatch with germline at one junction end may stem from a read error. The CDR3 protein is CASSFGQHHETQYF. The CDR3 coding sequence is TGTGCCAGCAGCTTTGGACAGCACCACGAGACCCAGTACTTC. V usage is TRBV5-6 and J usage is TRBJ2-5; D perhaps matches TRBD1 (6 bases). Germline V gene data show CDR1 as SGHDT and CDR2 as YYEEEE. This CDR3 is built from 14 residues.

This clonotype was counted between two and nine times. This chain links TRBV6-2 or TRBV6-3 with TRBJ2-1, with TRBD2 matching over 9 bases. V shed 2 bases, J shed 3 bases, and the junction held 14 bases outside the gene matches. The CDR3 has 19 amino acids. Germline CDR1 is MNHEY and CDR2 is SVGEGT. DNA of the CDR3: TGTGCCAGCAGTTACAATCCAGGGAACCCTAGCGGGGTCTACAATGAGCAGTTCTTC. Protein sequence: CASSYNPGNPSGVYNEQFF.

The chain carries TRBV7-9 and TRBJ1-4, with a possible D match to TRBD1 (6 bases). V was trimmed by 2 bases and J by 0 bases, leaving 10 bases between them. The V gene's germline CDR1 is SEHNR and CDR2 FQNEAQ (reference sequence). The CDR3 is 16 amino acids. CDR3 amino acids: CASSLMGAATNEKLFF. The DNA of the CDR3 is TGTGCCAGCAGCTTAATGGGGGCAGCAACTAATGAAAAACTGTTTTTT.

This rearrangement joins TRBV6-5 to TRBJ1-1; D is uncertain. The germline V and J ends were trimmed by 4 bases and 8 bases, with 14 bases remaining between them. Germline V gene sequence: CDR1 MNHEY, CDR2 SVGAGI. The CDR3 has 13 residues. CDR3 in amino acids: CASSSPGREEAFF. The CDR3 nucleotides are TGTGCCAGCAGTTCCCCAGGACGGGAAGAAGCTTTCTTT.

This clonotype was counted many times. V usage is TRBV25-1 and J usage is TRBJ1-5; 8 nucleotides match TRBD1. The CDR3 loop spans 14 amino acids. From germline, CDR1 is MGHDK and CDR2 SYGVNS. The V gene end was trimmed by 5 bases and the J gene end by 6 bases; junction bases not matched to a gene: 6. In nucleotides, the CDR3 is TGTGCCAGCAGTAGAGCAGGGGGCGGTCAGCCCCAGCATTTT. Its protein product is CASSRAGGGQPQHF.

The chain is built from TRBV6-5 and TRBJ1-2; TRBD1 matches at 7 bases. Germline values: CDR1 MNHEY, CDR2 SVGAGI. V lost 6 bases, J lost 4 bases, and 8 bases stayed unmatched. The CDR3 length is 14 residues. CDR3 in DNA: TGTGCCAGCAGCCCGGGACAGAGGGTCTATGGCTACACCTTC. Its protein is CASSPGQRVYGYTF.

The chain links TRBV3-1 to TRBJ2-1; either TRBD1 or TRBD2 may fit D (5 bases each). The germline V and J ends were trimmed by 6 bases and 3 bases, with 15 bases remaining between them. CDR1 and CDR2 (germline): LGHDT, YNNKEL (reference sequence). This CDR3 spans 15 amino acids. The CDR3 sequence: CASRNSGRSYNEQFF. The CDR3 nucleotides are TGTGCCAGCAGAAACTCGGGACGGAGCTACAATGAGCAGTTCTTC.

This clonotype occurred a few times. The chain joins TRBV7-2 to TRBJ1-5; D is unresolved. V lost 1 base to trimming and J lost 2 bases, with 9 bases between them. CDR1 and CDR2 from the germline V gene are SGHTA and FQGNSA. The CDR3 is 15 residues long. The CDR3 protein is CASSLGGAGNQPQHF. CDR3 DNA: TGTGCCAGCAGCTTAGGAGGCGCAGGCAATCAGCCCCAGCATTTT. Based on the CDR3 plus reference TRBV7-2 and TRBJ1-5, the full variable domain is GAGVSQSPSNKVTEKGKDVELRCDPISGHTALYWYRQSLGQGLEFLIYFQGNSAPDKSGLPSDRFSAERTGGSVSTLTIQRTQQEDSAVYLCASSLGGAGNQPQHFGDGTRLSIL.

This clonotype was detected a few times. This chain uses TRBV11-2 with TRBJ1-6; 8 nucleotides align to TRBD1. Germline trimming cut 5 bases from V and 8 bases from J; bases unmatched to any gene: 8. Germline CDR1 is SGHAT and CDR2 is FQNNGV. This CDR3 spans 15 amino acids. The CDR3 spells CASSQTGTGDSPLHF. The CDR3 bases are TGTGCCAGCAGCCAAACCGGGACAGGTGATTCACCCCTCCACTTT.

The sample holds many counts of this clonotype. The chain employs TRBV20-1 and TRBJ2-1, with TRBD2 matching 11 bases. The ends lost 2 bases at V and 6 bases at J; junction bases unmatched: 18. The CDR3 has 19 residues. Germline V lookup: CDR1 DFQATT, CDR2 SNEGSKA (reference sequence). CDR3 sequence: CSARSGGLAEFLWGNEQFF. The DNA for the CDR3 is TGCAGTGCTAGATCAGGGGGACTAGCGGAGTTCCTTTGGGGCAATGAGCAGTTCTTC.

This clonotype was seen only a few times. The gene calls are TRBV10-3 and TRBJ1-1, with D perhaps TRBD1 (6 bases). The CDR3 has 14 amino acids. Trimming removed 7 bases from V and 0 bases from J, with 12 bases in between. The germline V gene has CDR1 ENHRY and CDR2 SYGVKD. The CDR3: CAIKNGDMNTEAFF. In nucleotides, the CDR3 is TGTGCCATCAAAAACGGGGACATGAACACTGAAGCTTTCTTT.

The gene calls are TRBV12-3 or TRBV12-4 and TRBJ1-5; no firm D call. This CDR3 has 15 amino acids. Trimming left V 7 bases short and J 1 base short, with 14 bases between. CDR3 coding DNA: TGTGCCAGCACCTTGGACGGAAAAAGCAATCAGCCCCAGCATTTT. Its translation is CASTLDGKSNQPQHF.

In its sample, this clonotype was seen many times. The chain joins TRBV7-9 to TRBJ2-5, with TRBD2 matching 7 bases. J lost 1 base, V lost 2 bases, and 4 bases had no gene match. CDR3 length: 15 residues. The germline V gene has CDR1 SEHNR and CDR2 FQNEAQ (reference sequence). For the CDR3, the DNA is TGTGCCAGCAGCTTAATAGCGGGCGCCCAAGAGACCCAGTACTTC. Encoded protein: CASSLIAGAQETQYF.

This clonotype turned up a few times. This rearrangement joins TRBV7-8 to TRBJ1-6; D call uncertain. CDR3 length: 13 amino acids. Looked up from germline, CDR1 is SGHVS and CDR2 is FQNEAQ. The V end was cut by 8 bases, the J end by 4 bases, with 9 bases between. The CDR3 region has the DNA TGTGCCAGCGGGCAGCTTTATAATTCACCCCTCCACTTT. Protein sequence: CASGQLYNSPLHF. The full variable domain, rest sourced from reference TRBV7-8 and TRBJ1-6, is GAGVSQSPRYKVAKRGQDVALRCDPISGHVSLFWYQQALGQGPEFLTYFQNEAQLDKSGLPSDRFFAERPEGSVSTLKIQRTQQEDSAVYLCASGQLYNSPLHFGNGTRLTVT.

The V gene is TRBV28, the J gene TRBJ2-1; D gene uncertain. CDR1 and CDR2 (germline): MDHEN, SYDVKM. The V end was cut by 5 bases, the J end by 0 bases, with 8 bases between. The CDR3 loop spans 14 amino acids. CDR3 protein: CASSESSSYNEQFF. The CDR3 nucleotides read TGTGCCAGCAGTGAAAGTAGCTCCTACAATGAGCAGTTCTTC. The whole variable domain, remainder taken from reference TRBV28 and TRBJ2-1, is DVKVTQSSRYLVKRTGEKVFLECVQDMDHENMFWYRQDPGLGLRLIYFSYDVKMKEKGDIPEGYSVSREKKERFSLILESASTNQTSMYLCASSESSSYNEQFFGPGTRLTVL.